This T cell receptor (beta chain) is from a study of beta chain features in type 1 diabetes. General observations from the study: Within each of all four CD4+ subsets, Type 1 diabetes patients had TCRB CDR3s that were moderately but significantly shorter.

The whole isolated RNA underwent reverse transcription, so sequencing captured expressed TCRB transcripts. Only in-frame clones appear in the TCRdb table, and some are missing; sequencing was by immunoSEQ multiplex PCR. In the table there are about 270,000 clones, approximately 14% of which are singletons. This clone occurred a few times. Its antigen is undetermined. The DNA is left out, because the CDR3 cannot be placed on it with certainty; the CDR3 is given as TCRdb lists it. Germline V gene lookup returns CDR1 MDHEN and CDR2 SYDVKM. The CDR3 comprises 15 residues, both ends counted. The sample was naive CD4+ T cells from blood. The chain combines TRBV28 with TRBJ2-7; the tabulated D call, TRBD1, remains unverified against the DNA. The sequence came from a man aged 25 to 40 with type 1 diabetes. The CDR3 reads CASSSSGQAGYEQYF.